This paragraph covers one TCR beta chain sequence. It has no known antigen specificity. Per-base qualities were not stored, and no clone one base away is much larger. V loses 6 bases, J loses 2 bases, and the germline ends lie 19 bases apart. CDR1 and CDR2 are read off the germline V gene as SGHTA and FQGNSA. The CDR3 numbers 16 residues from cysteine through phenylalanine. This entry keeps only the CDR3 DNA: 48 bases, framed from base 1. These data are taken from a study of cytomegalovirus exposure and HLA in healthy donors (dated by TCRdb to 2017 to 2019). Background for the entire study: A later analysis indicated that the 110 or so validation repertoires were generated on the platform also employed for the roughly 730 repertoires of the first cohort. Besides the first cohort of 500 to 700 subjects, a separate validation cohort made up of around 120 different subjects was used. The study aimed to test whether signatures of past pathogen exposure could be identified by cataloging public T cell receptors. To predict cytomegalovirus infection status, the study brought together high-throughput TCR immunosequencing, statistical association of individual TCRs with disease status, and machine learning. Summary of the overall study and its limitations: In both the original and validation cohorts, the classifier was reported to diagnose cytomegalovirus status with high specificity and sensitivity. The validation cohort had no HLA typing available for a later analysis, so co-occurrence within that cohort was assessed over all 110 or so repertoires. In a later analysis, TCRs clustered in the first cohort were found to also tend to co-occur in the approximately 110 validation repertoires, with 90% to 95% of cluster scores above 0. Three of the identified cytomegalovirus-associated TCR beta chains were confirmed in vitro to be specific for cytomegalovirus antigens. The authors suggested that the approach could potentially be extended to other disease states and immunological phenotypes. The study gave a list of 150 to 200 TCR beta chains associated with cytomegalovirus. While some public TCRs were present in many individuals, most TCR sequences turned up only very rarely across donors.

The library was generated by the immunoSEQ multiplex PCR assay. Regarding the original processing steps: To diagnose cytomegalovirus status from the catalog of TCR beta chain sequences, a statistical classification framework was built. Entries here come from immuneACCESS through TCRdb and include only in-frame sequences with V and J called. Some clones fail to appear in such tables; in the studies checked, an unresolved V gene covers under half of the shortfall, and the cause of the remainder is unknown. Clone size and the V and J calls come from that table; the DNA yielded D and trimming. The sample table contains around 100,000 clones; only one count was recorded for roughly 95% of them. Of the sample, 0.89% falls within the top ten clones. Separate from the roughly 700-subject first cohort, the validation cohort of roughly 110 subjects was the group to which the donors belonged.

This clonotype was obtained from a woman between 18 and 30 years old in good health and CMV-seronegative. The sequence joins TRBV7-2 to TRBJ2-5; TRBD2 is a possible D gene, resting on 6 matching bases. Sequenced sample: PBMCs. The sequenced DNA: TGTGCCAGCAGGGGATCGGTGTGGGGGGTACAAGAGACCCAGTACTTC. It translates as CASRGSVWGVQETQYF.